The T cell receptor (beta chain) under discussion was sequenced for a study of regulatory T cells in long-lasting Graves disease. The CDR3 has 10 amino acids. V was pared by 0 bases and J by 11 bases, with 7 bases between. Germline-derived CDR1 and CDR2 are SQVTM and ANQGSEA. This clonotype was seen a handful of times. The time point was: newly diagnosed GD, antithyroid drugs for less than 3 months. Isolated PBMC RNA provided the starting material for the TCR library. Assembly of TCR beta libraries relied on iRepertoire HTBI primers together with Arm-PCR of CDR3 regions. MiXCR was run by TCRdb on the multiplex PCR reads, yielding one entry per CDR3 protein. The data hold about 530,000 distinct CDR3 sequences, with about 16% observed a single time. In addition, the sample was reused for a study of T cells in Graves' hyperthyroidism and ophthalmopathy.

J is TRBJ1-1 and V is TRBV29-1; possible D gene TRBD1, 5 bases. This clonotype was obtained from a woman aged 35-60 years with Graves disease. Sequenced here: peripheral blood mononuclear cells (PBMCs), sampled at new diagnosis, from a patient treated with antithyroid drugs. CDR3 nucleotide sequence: TGCAGCGTTGAAGAGGGGCGGGCTTTCTTT. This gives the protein CSVEEGRAFF.